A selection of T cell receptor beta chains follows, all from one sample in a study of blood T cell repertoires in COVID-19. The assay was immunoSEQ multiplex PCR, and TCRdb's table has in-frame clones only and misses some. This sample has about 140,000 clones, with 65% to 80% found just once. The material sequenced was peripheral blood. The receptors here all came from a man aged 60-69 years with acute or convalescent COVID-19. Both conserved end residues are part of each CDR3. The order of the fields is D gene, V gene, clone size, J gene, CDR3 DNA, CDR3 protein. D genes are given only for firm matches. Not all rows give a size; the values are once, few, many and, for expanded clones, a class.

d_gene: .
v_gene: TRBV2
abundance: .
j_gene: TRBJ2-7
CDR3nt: TGTGCCAGCGGGGGCGGGAGAGGTTCCTACGAGCAGTACTTC
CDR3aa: CASGGGRGSYEQYF

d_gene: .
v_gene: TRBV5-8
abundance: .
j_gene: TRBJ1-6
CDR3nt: TGTGCCAGCTCGGGTTTTGGTCCTCTGTATCCCTTT
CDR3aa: CASSGFGPLYPF

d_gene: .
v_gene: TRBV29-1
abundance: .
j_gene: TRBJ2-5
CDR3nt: TGCAGCGTTGTGACTAGTGGGCAAGAGACCCAGTACTTC
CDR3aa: CSVVTSGQETQYF

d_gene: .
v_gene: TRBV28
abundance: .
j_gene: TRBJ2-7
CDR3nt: TGTGCCAGCAGATCAACCGGGGGCTCCTACGAGCAGTACTTC
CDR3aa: CASRSTGGSYEQYF

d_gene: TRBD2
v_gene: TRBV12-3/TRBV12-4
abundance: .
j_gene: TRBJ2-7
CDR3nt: TGTGCCAGCAGTGCCGGGACTAGCGGGAGTGGGGACTTC
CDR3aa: CASSAGTSGSGDF

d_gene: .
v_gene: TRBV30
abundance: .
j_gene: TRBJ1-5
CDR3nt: TGTGCCTGGAGTGTACGGGAAGGGGGTCAGCCCCAGCATTTT
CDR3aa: CAWSVREGGQPQHF

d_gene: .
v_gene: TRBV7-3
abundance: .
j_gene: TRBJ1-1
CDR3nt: TGTGCCAGCAGCTTCGACGGACAGATAGCTTTCTTT
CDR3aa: CASSFDGQIAFF

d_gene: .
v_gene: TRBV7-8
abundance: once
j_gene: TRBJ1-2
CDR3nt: TGTGCCAGCAGCTCCAGAACGAACTATGGCTACACCTTC
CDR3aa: CASSSRTNYGYTF

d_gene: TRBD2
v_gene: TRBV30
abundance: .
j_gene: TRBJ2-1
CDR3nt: TGTGCCTCCCGACTAGCGGGAGGTCTGAATGAGCAGTTCTTC
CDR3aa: CASRLAGGLNEQFF

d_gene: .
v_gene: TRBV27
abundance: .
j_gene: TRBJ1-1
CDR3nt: TGTGCCAGCAGTTTATCGACTGCCACTGAAGCTTTCTTT
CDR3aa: CASSLSTATEAFF

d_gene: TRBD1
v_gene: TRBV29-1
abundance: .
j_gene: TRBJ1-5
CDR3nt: TGCAGCGTTTCAACCGGGACAGGGATCAATCAGCCCCAGCATTTT
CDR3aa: CSVSTGTGINQPQHF

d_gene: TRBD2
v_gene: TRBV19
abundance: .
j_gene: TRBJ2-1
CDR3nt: TGTGCCAGTAGTATCCGGACTAGCGGGAGGGCCTATGAGCAGTTCTTC
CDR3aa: CASSIRTSGRAYEQFF

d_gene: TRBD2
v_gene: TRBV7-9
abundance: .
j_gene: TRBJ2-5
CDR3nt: TGTGCCAGCACTTCCGGGAGGGCCCAAGAGACCCAGTACTTC
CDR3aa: CASTSGRAQETQYF

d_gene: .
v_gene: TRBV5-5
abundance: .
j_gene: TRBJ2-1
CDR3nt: TGTGCCAGCAAGGGGTCTACGAGCTCCTACAATGAGCAGTTCTTC
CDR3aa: CASKGSTSSYNEQFF

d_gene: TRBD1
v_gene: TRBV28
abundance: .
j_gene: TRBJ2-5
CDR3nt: TGTGCCAGCAGGGGGACAGGGCAAGAGACCCAGTACTTC
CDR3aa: CASRGTGQETQYF

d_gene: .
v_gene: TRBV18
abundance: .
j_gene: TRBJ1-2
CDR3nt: TGTGCCAGCTCACCAACGCAGGGTACTATGTGGGGCTACACCTTC
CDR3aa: CASSPTQGTMWGYTF

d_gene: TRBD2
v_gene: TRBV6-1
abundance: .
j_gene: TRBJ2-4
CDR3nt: TGTGCCAGCAGTGGAAGCGGGAGGGCCAGATCGAGGGCCAAAAACATTCAGTACTTC
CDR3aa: CASSGSGRARSRAKNIQYF

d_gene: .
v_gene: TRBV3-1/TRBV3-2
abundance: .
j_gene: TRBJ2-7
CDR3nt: TGTGCCAGCAGCCAAGATCTGGGGCCGACCTACGAGCAGTACTTC
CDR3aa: CASSQDLGPTYEQYF

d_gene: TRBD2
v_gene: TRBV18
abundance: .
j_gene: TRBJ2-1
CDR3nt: TGTGCCAGCTCACCACCCGGACTAGCGGGAGTTCCCGATGAGCAGTTCTTC
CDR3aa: CASSPPGLAGVPDEQFF

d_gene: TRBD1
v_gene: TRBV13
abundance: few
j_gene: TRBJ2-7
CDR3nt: TGTGCCAGCAGCGCGGGACAGGGATGGGGCGAGCAGTACTTC
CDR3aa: CASSAGQGWGEQYF

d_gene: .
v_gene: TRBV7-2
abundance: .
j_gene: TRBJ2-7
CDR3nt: TGTGCCAGCAGCTACTGGATGCTAACTAGCTCCTACGAGCAGTACTTC
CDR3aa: CASSYWMLTSSYEQYF

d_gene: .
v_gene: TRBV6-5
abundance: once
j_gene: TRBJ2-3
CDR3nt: TGTGCCAGCAGTTACTTCCCCGGGACTAGCACAGATACGCAGTATTTT
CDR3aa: CASSYFPGTSTDTQYF

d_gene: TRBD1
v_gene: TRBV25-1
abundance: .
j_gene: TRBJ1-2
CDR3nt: TGTGCCAGCAGCGGCAGGGGGCGTTATTATGGCTACACCTTC
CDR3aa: CASSGRGRYYGYTF

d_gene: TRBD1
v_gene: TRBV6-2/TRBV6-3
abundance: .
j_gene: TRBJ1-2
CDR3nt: TGTGCCAGCAGTCCCACAGGGGAGCATGGCTACACCTTC
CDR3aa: CASSPTGEHGYTF

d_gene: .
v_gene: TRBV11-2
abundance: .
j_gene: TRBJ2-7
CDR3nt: TGTGCCAGCAGCTTAGCACAGGGCTCCTACGAGCAGTACTTC
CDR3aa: CASSLAQGSYEQYF

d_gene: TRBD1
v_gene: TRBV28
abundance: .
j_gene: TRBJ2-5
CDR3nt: TGTGCCAGCAGTAGGACAGGGGGCTCTAGGGAGACCCAGTACTTC
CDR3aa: CASSRTGGSRETQYF

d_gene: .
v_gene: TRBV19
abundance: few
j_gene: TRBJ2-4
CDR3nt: TGTGCCAGTAGTATAGATCTATGGGGAGTCAAAAACATTCAGTACTTC
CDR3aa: CASSIDLWGVKNIQYF

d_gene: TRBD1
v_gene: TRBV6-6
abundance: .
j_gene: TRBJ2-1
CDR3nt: TGTGCCAGCAGCCATAGGGACAGAGCGTACAATGAGCAGTTCTTC
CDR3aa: CASSHRDRAYNEQFF

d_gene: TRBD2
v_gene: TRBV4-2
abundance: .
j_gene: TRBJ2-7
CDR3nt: TGTGCCAGCAGCCAAGAGGGGCGGGAGTCCTACGAGCAGTACTTC
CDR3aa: CASSQEGRESYEQYF

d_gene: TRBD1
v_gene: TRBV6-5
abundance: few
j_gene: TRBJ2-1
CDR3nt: TGTGCCAGTATGGACAGGGTAGGGCTCTACAATGAGCAGTTCTTC
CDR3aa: CASMDRVGLYNEQFF

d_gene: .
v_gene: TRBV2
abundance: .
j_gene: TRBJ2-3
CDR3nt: TGTGCCAGCAGCAGGCGCGGAGGACGCACAGATACGCAGTATTTT
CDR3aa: CASSRRGGRTDTQYF

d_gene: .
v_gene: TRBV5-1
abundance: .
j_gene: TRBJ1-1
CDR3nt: TGCGCCAGCAGCAGCGTCAGGGTCAACACTGAAGCTTTCTTT
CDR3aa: CASSSVRVNTEAFF

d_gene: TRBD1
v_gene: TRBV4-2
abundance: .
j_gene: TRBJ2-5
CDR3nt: TGTGCCAGCAGCCGAACAGGGGGGAGTAATCAAGAGACCCAGTACTTC
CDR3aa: CASSRTGGSNQETQYF

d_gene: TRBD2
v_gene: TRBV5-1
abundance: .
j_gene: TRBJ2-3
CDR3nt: TGCGCCAGCAGCTTGGCAAGACTAGCGGGTACGAGGTCGACAGATACGCAGTATTTT
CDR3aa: CASSLARLAGTRSTDTQYF

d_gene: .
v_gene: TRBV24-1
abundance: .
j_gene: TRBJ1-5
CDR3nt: TGTGCCACCAGGGCTGACGGGAATCAGCCCCAGCATTTT
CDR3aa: CATRADGNQPQHF

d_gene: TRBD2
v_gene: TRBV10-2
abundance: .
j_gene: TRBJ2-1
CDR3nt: TGCGCCAGCAGCAGGGGACTAGCGGGAGGGCGGTACAATGAGCAGTTCTTC
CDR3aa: CASSRGLAGGRYNEQFF

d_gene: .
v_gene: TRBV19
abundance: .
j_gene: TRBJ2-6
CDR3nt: TGTGCCAGTAGCCAGGGTTCTGGGGCCAACGTCCTGACTTTC
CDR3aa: CASSQGSGANVLTF

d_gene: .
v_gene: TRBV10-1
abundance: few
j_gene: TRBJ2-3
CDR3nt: TGCGCCAGCAGTGAGGGAGGGACCGGGGATACGCAGTATTTT
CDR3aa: CASSEGGTGDTQYF

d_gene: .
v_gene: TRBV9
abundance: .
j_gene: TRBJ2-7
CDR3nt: TGTGCCAGCAGCGATGGGGAGTCAGCGCCCTCCTACGAGCAGTACTTC
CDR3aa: CASSDGESAPSYEQYF

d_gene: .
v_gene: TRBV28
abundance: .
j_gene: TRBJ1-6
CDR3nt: TGTGCCAGCAGCTACCAGGAGGGCTATAATTCACCCCTCCACTTT
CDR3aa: CASSYQEGYNSPLHF

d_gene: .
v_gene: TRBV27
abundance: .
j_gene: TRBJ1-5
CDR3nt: TGTGCCAGCAGTTTCACGGGGTTTAGTCAGCCCCAGCATTTT
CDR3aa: CASSFTGFSQPQHF

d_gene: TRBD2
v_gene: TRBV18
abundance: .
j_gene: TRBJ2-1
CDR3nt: TGTGCCAGCTCACCACCGGGGACTAGCGGGATTAGGAATGAGCAGTTCTTC
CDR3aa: CASSPPGTSGIRNEQFF

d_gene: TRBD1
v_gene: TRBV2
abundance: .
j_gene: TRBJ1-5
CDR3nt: TGTGCCAGCAGTACGAAGCCGGGACAGGGGGGCAATCAGCCCCAGCATTTT
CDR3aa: CASSTKPGQGGNQPQHF

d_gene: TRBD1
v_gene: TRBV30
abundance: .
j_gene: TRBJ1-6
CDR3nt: TGTGCCTGGAGTCGGACAGGGGGCTACAATTCACCCCTCCACTTT
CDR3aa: CAWSRTGGYNSPLHF

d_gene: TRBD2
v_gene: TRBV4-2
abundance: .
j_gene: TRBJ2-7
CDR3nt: TGTGCCAGCAGCCAAGGGACTAGCGGGGCCTACGAGCAGTACTTC
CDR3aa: CASSQGTSGAYEQYF